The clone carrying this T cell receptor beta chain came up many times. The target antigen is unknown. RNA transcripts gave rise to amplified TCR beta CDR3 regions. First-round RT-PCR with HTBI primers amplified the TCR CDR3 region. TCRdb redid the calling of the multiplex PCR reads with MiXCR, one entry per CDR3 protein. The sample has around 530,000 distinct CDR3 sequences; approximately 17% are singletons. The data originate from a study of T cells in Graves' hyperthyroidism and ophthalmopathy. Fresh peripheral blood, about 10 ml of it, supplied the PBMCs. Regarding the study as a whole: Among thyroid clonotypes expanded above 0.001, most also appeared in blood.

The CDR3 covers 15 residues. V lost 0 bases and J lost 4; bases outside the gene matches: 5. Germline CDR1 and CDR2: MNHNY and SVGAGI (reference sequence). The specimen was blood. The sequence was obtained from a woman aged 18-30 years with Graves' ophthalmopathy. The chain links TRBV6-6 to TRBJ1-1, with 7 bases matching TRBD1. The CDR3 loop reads CASSYSSGGSTEAFF. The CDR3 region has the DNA TGTGCCAGCAGTTACTCTTCAGGGGGGAGCACTGAAGCTTTCTTT.